The rows below give T cell receptor beta chains drawn from one sample of a study of regulatory T cells in long-lasting Graves disease. TCRdb reanalysed the multiplex PCR reads using MiXCR and keeps one entry per CDR3 protein. The repertoire includes roughly 450,000 distinct CDR3 sequences, around 20% of them detected once, and about a quarter sits in the top ten. Sequences were derived from peripheral blood mononuclear cells (PBMCs), sampled when the disease was refractory, from a patient treated with antithyroid drugs. The receptors originated from a female donor with Graves disease. Both conserved end residues are part of each CDR3. The D gene is left open where the match is weak. Clone size is stated in some rows and not others, as once, few, many or a class when expanded.

>TRBD1|TRBJ2-7|-|TRBV29-1
TGCAGCGTCGGGACAGGGGGTAACAACGAGCAGTACTTC
CSVGTGGNNEQYF
>TRBD2|TRBJ2-5|-|TRBV27
TGTGCCAGCAGTTTATTAGGCGGGAGGGCCCCGGAGACCCAGTACTTC
CASSLLGGRAPETQYF
>-|TRBJ1-1|-|TRBV6-1
TGTGCCAGCAAACTAAGGGGCGAGAACACTGAAGCTTTCTTT
CASKLRGENTEAFF
>TRBD1|TRBJ1-2|-|TRBV24-1
TGTGCCACTTCCGGGACAGGGGGCGGCTATGGCTACACCTTC
CATSGTGGGYGYTF
>TRBD1|TRBJ2-2|-|TRBV7-3
TGTGCCAGCAGCACGACAGGGCCCACCGGGGAGCTGTTTTTT
CASSTTGPTGELFF
>-|TRBJ2-7|few|TRBV27
TGTGCCAGCAGGAGTCCTACAGGGTTCACCTACGAGCAGTACTTC
CASRSPTGFTYEQYF
>-|TRBJ1-1|many|TRBV5-1
TGCGCCAGCAGCTTGGTCGGGGGGTCCACTGAAGCTTTCTTT
CASSLVGGSTEAFF
>-|TRBJ2-5|many|TRBV2
TGTGCCAGCAGCATCCTCCAAGAGACCCAGTACTTC
CASSILQETQYF
>-|TRBJ1-1|many|TRBV29-1
TGCAGCCTGACGACAGCGACCACTGAAGCTTTCTTT
CSLTTATTEAFF
>TRBD2|TRBJ2-2|-|TRBV28
TGTGCCAGCAGTTTATGGGGGAGACTAGCGGGCACCGGGGAGCTGTTTTTT
CASSLWGRLAGTGELFF
>-|TRBJ1-1|-|TRBV10-3
TGTGCCATCAGTGAGTCATCGGGGTCGTACACTGAAGCTTTCTTT
CAISESSGSYTEAFF
>TRBD1|TRBJ1-6|many|TRBV7-6
TGTGCCAGCAGCCTCGACAGGGATAATTCACCCCTCCACTTT
CASSLDRDNSPLHF
>TRBD1|TRBJ1-4|-|TRBV2
TGTGCCAGCAGGGACAGGGTCGGAAGTGAAAAACTGTTTTTT
CASRDRVGSEKLFF
>-|TRBJ2-2|-|TRBV15
TGTGCCACCAGCAGAGTGAAAGGGACCGGGGAGCTGTTTTTT
CATSRVKGTGELFF
>TRBD1|TRBJ1-2|few|TRBV15
TGTGCCACCAGCAGGGGACAGGGGAACACCTATGGCTACACCTTC
CATSRGQGNTYGYTF
>TRBD1|TRBJ2-5|many|TRBV7-2
TGTGCCAGCAGCGGACAGGGTGACCAAGAGACCCAGTACTTC
CASSGQGDQETQYF
>-|TRBJ2-4|-|TRBV6-1
TGTGCCAGCACCGGTAGAAACATTCAGTACTTC
CASTGRNIQYF
>-|TRBJ1-1|-|TRBV28
TGTGCCAGCAGTTTAGGGCCTCACACTGAAGCTTTCTTT
CASSLGPHTEAFF
>-|TRBJ2-6|-|TRBV19
TGTGCCAGTAGGGGGGACGGGGCCAACGTCCTGACTTTC
CASRGDGANVLTF
>TRBD1|TRBJ1-3|-|TRBV12-3/TRBV12-4
TGTGCCAGCAGAGGGACAGGGGGTACCTCTGGAAACACCATATATTTT
CASRGTGGTSGNTIYF
>-|TRBJ1-5|few|TRBV6-1
TGTGCCAGTCTTTCCGGGACAACTGGCAATCAGCCCCAGCATTTT
CASLSGTTGNQPQHF
>TRBD1|TRBJ2-5|many|TRBV3-1
TGTGCCAGCAGCCCCCGGACAGGGGGGGCAGAGACCCAGTACTTC
CASSPRTGGAETQYF
>TRBD2|TRBJ2-5|-|TRBV20-1
TGCAGTGCTGAGCGGGAGTCAGGGCAAGAGACCCAGTACTTC
CSAERESGQETQYF
>TRBD2|TRBJ2-7|few|TRBV20-1
TGCAGTGCTAGGGGACTAGCTGGCGAGCAGTACTTC
CSARGLAGEQYF
>-|TRBJ2-5|-|TRBV7-6
TGTGCCAGCAGCTTCCCCAGGAGTCAAGAGACCCAGTACTTC
CASSFPRSQETQYF
>-|TRBJ2-6|-|TRBV2
TGTGCCAGCGAGTTTGGGAGGGGGGCCAACGTCCTGACTTTC
CASEFGRGANVLTF
>-|TRBJ1-5|many|TRBV12-3/TRBV12-4
TGTGCCAGCACGGAGGGAGCCGCCCATAGCAATCAGCCCCAGCATTTT
CASTEGAAHSNQPQHF
>-|TRBJ1-1|few|TRBV10-3
TGTGCCACCTCCGGCAGGGGAACGGTCACTGAAGCTTTCTTT
CATSGRGTVTEAFF
>-|TRBJ2-3|-|TRBV7-9
TGTGCCAGCAGCTCCAATCTGCCCTCTGATACGCAGTATTTT
CASSSNLPSDTQYF
>TRBD2|TRBJ2-1|-|TRBV28
TGTGCCAGCAGTTTCTCCGGGAGGTCCCCCTCCTTCTACAATGAGCAGTTCTTC
CASSFSGRSPSFYNEQFF
>TRBD1|TRBJ1-3|-|TRBV29-1
TGCAGCGTTGCCGGGACAGTTGGAAACACCATATATTTT
CSVAGTVGNTIYF
>-|TRBJ2-4|-|TRBV2
TGTGCCAGCAGTAAGAGTGGTGGCAAAAACATTCAGTACTTC
CASSKSGGKNIQYF
>-|TRBJ1-5|-|TRBV9
TGTGCCAGCAGCGTAGGGGAGTTTAGCAATCAGCCCCAGCATTTT
CASSVGEFSNQPQHF
>-|TRBJ2-5|many|TRBV9
TGTGCCAGCAGCGCCTCGGAGGACACCCAGTACTTC
CASSASEDTQYF
>-|TRBJ2-5|many|TRBV29-1
TGCAGCGTGCCCCGCCCGGGGCCGCGACCCCACCAAGAGACCCAGTACTTC
CSVPRPGPRPHQETQYF
>-|TRBJ2-2|few|TRBV6-5
TGTGCCAGCAGTTACTCTAGGGGAGAGCTGTTTTTT
CASSYSRGELFF
>-|TRBJ1-6|many|TRBV3-1
TGTGCCAGCAGCCAAGGCCAGGGCCTTAATTCACCCCTCCACTTT
CASSQGQGLNSPLHF
>-|TRBJ2-2|many|TRBV24-1
TGTGCCACCAGTGATTTGGGCCCCGAGACCGGGGAGCTGTTTTTT
CATSDLGPETGELFF
>TRBD2|TRBJ2-7|many|TRBV15
TGTGCCACCAGCAGAGATCGTGGGTTTAGCGGGAACGAGCAGTACTTC
CATSRDRGFSGNEQYF
>TRBD1|TRBJ2-7|few|TRBV7-8
TGTGCCAGCAAAGGGGGGCCGGGACAGGGGGCGATGGGATCCTACGAGCAGTACTTC
CASKGGPGQGAMGSYEQYF
>-|TRBJ1-5|-|TRBV14
TGTGCCAGCAGCCCTGAAAGGGATATCAATCAGCCCCAGCATTTT
CASSPERDINQPQHF